One T cell receptor (beta chain) is described in this entry. What it binds is unknown. The record originates from a study of radiotherapy plus CTLA-4 blockade in lung cancer. Repertoires were generated with immunoSEQ multiplex PCR, while TCRdb's copy carries only in-frame clones and drops some. The sample lists 45,000 or so clones; roughly three quarters were seen once. Findings and caveats of the study: Researchers report tumor-derived TCR clones expanding in blood after radiotherapy plus ipilimumab.

Specimen: peripheral blood, collected from a patient treated with radiotherapy plus ipilimumab. The sequence was collected from a human donor with non-small cell lung cancer who had stable disease on radiotherapy plus ipilimumab.

The DNA of the CDR3 is TGTGCCAGCTCGGCTAGCTGGAATGAGCAGTTCTTC. Its translation is CASSASWNEQFF. This chain joins TRBV18 and TRBJ2-1, with D tentatively TRBD2 (5 bases). The V gene lost 6 bases and the J gene lost 7 bases, with 10 bases spanning the gap. The CDR3 covers 12 residues. Per germline, CDR1 KGHSH and CDR2 LQKENI.